This is a list of T cell receptor beta chains from one sample in a study of cytomegalovirus exposure and HLA in healthy donors. The data were produced by immunoSEQ multiplex PCR, yet TCRdb's version contains in-frame clones alone and is incomplete. The data show 150,000 to 200,000 clones, with approximately 81% seen just once and over 2.5% held by the top ten. The sequenced material came from PBMCs. Receptor source: a female donor in good health and CMV-seronegative. Both conserved end residues are trimmed from each CDR3. D genes are given only for firm matches. A clone size is listed for some rows: how often the clone was seen (once, few, many), or a class if it is expanded.

.,TRBV4-3,TRBJ2-7,.,ASSPRAGDMGEQY
.,TRBV7-2,TRBJ2-5,once,ASSRVSKETQY
.,TRBV4-2,TRBJ1-2,.,ASTWGRAYGYT
.,TRBV27,TRBJ2-6,.,ASSLGLGSGANVLT
TRBD2,TRBV27,TRBJ2-7,.,ASAPGGSGYEQY
TRBD1,TRBV7-9,TRBJ1-2,.,ASSRGQGGSYGYT
TRBD1,TRBV5-1,TRBJ2-5,.,ASSRNRGLETQY
.,TRBV6-4,TRBJ2-7,few,ASSEWVGPSYEQY
TRBD2,TRBV15,TRBJ2-5,.,ATSRVAGISETQY
TRBD2,TRBV6-4,TRBJ2-7,.,ASARRGGGEQY
.,TRBV30,TRBJ1-6,.,AWSVAGLNSPLH
TRBD1,TRBV7-3,TRBJ1-2,.,ASSEGQGTNYGYT
TRBD2,TRBV7-9,TRBJ2-7,.,ASSLEGGRGYEQY
.,TRBV4-2,TRBJ2-3,.,ASSQEGVDTQY
.,TRBV7-7,TRBJ2-7,once,ASSLEESLHEQY
.,TRBV18,TRBJ1-1,few,ASSGWGGRRLAEAF
TRBD1,TRBV7-2,TRBJ1-6,.,ASSLGSGQGVYNSPLH
.,TRBV6-6,TRBJ1-1,.,ASRVGATEAF
TRBD1,TRBV9,TRBJ1-1,once,ASSVGSTGQAF
TRBD1,TRBV28,.,.,ASREGQGHHEQY
TRBD2,TRBV18,TRBJ2-7,.,ASSPLPSGGYEQY
TRBD2,TRBV9,TRBJ2-3,.,ASSARDYTTDTQY
.,TRBV2,TRBJ1-2,.,AGSGVEYGYT
.,TRBV18,TRBJ1-1,.,ASSPRAGWDMNTEAF
.,TRBV4-2,TRBJ2-1,.,ASSQEGATGYNEQF
.,TRBV4-3,TRBJ1-5,.,ASSQDYPGEDQPQH
TRBD2,TRBV7-3,TRBJ2-1,.,ASSLGTRNEQF
TRBD2,TRBV7-6,TRBJ2-1,once,ASSPLAGGPGEQF
TRBD2,TRBV30,TRBJ2-7,.,AWSVGLAGSYEQY
.,TRBV6-5,TRBJ1-3,.,ASSPRLSSGNTIY
.,TRBV21-1,TRBJ2-3,.,ASSKTLPGYSSTNTQY